The next 29 T cell receptor beta chains were all read from a single sample in a study of cytomegalovirus exposure and HLA in healthy donors. Primers for the PCR totalled 60 Vbeta and 13 Jbeta. Measured with immunoSEQ multiplex PCR; TCRdb has only the in-frame clones, and not every one. The data contain around 150,000 clones, about four fifths of them singletons. Input material: PBMCs. The source is a human donor in good health.

The chain links TRBV6-6 to TRBJ2-1, with D possibly being TRBD2 (6 bases). Germline V CDR1 and CDR2: MNHNY, SVGAGI (reference sequence). CDR3 length: 16 residues. Between the trimmed V and J ends, which lost 5 bases and 6 bases, there was a span of 20 bases. CDR3 sequence (DNA): TGTGCCAGCAGTCGTACCAGACTAGAACCGACCAATGAGCAGTTCTTC. Its translation: CASSRTRLEPTNEQFF.

This sequence joins TRBV9 and TRBJ2-1; 8 nucleotides match TRBD1. This CDR3 is 16 amino acids long. CDR1 is SGDLS, CDR2 YYNGEE, per germline. V shed 4 bases and J 4 bases; nucleotides not matched to a gene: 10. CDR3 DNA sequence: TGTGCCAGCAGCACCCGGCCGGACAGGGAGTACAATGAGCAGTTCTTC. Its protein is CASSTRPDREYNEQFF.

The chain has TRBV4-1 and TRBJ2-3; D possibly corresponds to TRBD2 (6 bases). Germline V lookup: CDR1 MGHRA, CDR2 YSYEKL. CDR3 length: 17 residues. V was shortened by 4 bases and J by 7 bases, with 24 bases between the two germline ends. The CDR3 protein is CASSPLLTGGYANTQYF. CDR3 bases: TGCGCCAGCAGCCCCCTTTTAACCGGGGGTTACGCGAATACGCAGTATTTT.

This chain joins TRBV5-6 and TRBJ1-5; TRBD1 aligns across 8 bases. V lost 4 bases, J lost 5 bases, and 8 bases stayed unmatched. The germline gives CDR1 SGHDT, CDR2 YYEEEE. The CDR3 spans 15 residues. The CDR3 here is CASSGKDRADQPQHF. The CDR3 DNA reads as TGTGCCAGCAGCGGCAAGGACAGGGCTGATCAGCCCCAGCATTTT.

This clone has only one observation. This chain joins TRBV6-5 and TRBJ1-6; the D is unclear. This CDR3 contains 15 residues. V was clipped by 6 bases and J by 5 bases, with 14 bases between them. The germline CDR1 and CDR2 sequences are MNHEY and SVGAGI. The CDR3 region is CASRETGINNSPLHF. The CDR3 DNA reads TGTGCCAGCAGGGAGACGGGGATTAATAATTCACCCCTCCACTTT.

This rearrangement joins TRBV10-2 to TRBJ1-5, with a tentative D call TRBD1 (6 bases). The CDR3 consists of 14 residues. Looked up from germline, CDR1 is WSHSY and CDR2 is SAAADI. V shed 9 bases and J shed 3 bases, with 15 bases lying between them. The CDR3 coding sequence is TGCGCCAGTAGTTCGGACAGCACCAATCAGCCCCAGCATTTT. Protein: CASSSDSTNQPQHF.

V is TRBV14 and J is TRBJ2-5; D uncertain. With 2 bases removed from V and 5 bases from J, the gap between germline ends came to 9 bases. This CDR3 has 13 residues. Germline V gene sequence: CDR1 SGHDN, CDR2 FVKESK. The CDR3 here is CASSQHTRETQYF. For the CDR3, the DNA is TGTGCCAGCAGCCAACACACCAGGGAGACCCAGTACTTC.

The rearrangement joins TRBV10-2 to TRBJ1-2; perhaps TRBD1 as D (6 bases). Deletions cut 4 bases from V and 4 bases from J, with 13 bases between. CDR3 length: 14 amino acids. Germline values: CDR1 WSHSY, CDR2 SAAADI. The CDR3 reads CASSGPDRLYGYTF. Here the CDR3 DNA reads TGCGCCAGCAGTGGGCCCGACAGGCTCTATGGCTACACCTTC.

This chain connects TRBV18 to TRBJ2-1; 8 nucleotides agree with TRBD2. J gave up 7 bases and V 5 bases, and 10 bases lay outside the gene matches. The CDR3 has 15 amino acids. Germline V gene sequence: CDR1 KGHSH, CDR2 LQKENI. The CDR3 is CASSSYGGDANEQFF. DNA of the CDR3: TGTGCCAGCTCATCCTACGGGGGGGACGCGAATGAGCAGTTCTTC.

This chain joins TRBV19 and TRBJ1-5; D is undetermined. Germline V gene data show CDR1 as LNHDA and CDR2 as SQIVND (reference sequence). This CDR3 is built from 13 residues. Trimming removed 11 bases from V and 0 bases from J, with 11 bases in between. CDR3 sequence: CASTGSSNQPQHF. The CDR3 DNA reads as TGTGCCTCGACGGGGAGTAGCAATCAGCCCCAGCATTTT. Variable domain in full (rest from reference TRBV19 and TRBJ1-5): DGGITQSPKYLFRKEGQNVTLSCEQNLNHDAMYWYRQDPGQGLRLIYYSQIVNDFQKGDIAEGYSVSREKKESFPLTVTSAQKNPTAFYLCASTGSSNQPQHFGDGTRLSIL.

V gene TRBV7-9 combines with J gene TRBJ2-7; TRBD1 aligns across 7 bases. Germline V CDR1 and CDR2: SEHNR, FQNEAQ (reference sequence). The CDR3 spans 13 residues. V lost 5 bases to trimming and J lost 3 bases; unmatched junction nucleotides: 4. CDR3 nucleotides: TGTGCCAGCAGCGCAGGACAGGACTACGAGCAGTACTTC. Protein: CASSAGQDYEQYF.

V gene TRBV7-9 combines with J gene TRBJ1-1; D is possibly TRBD1 (5 bases). Germline CDR1 SEHNR, CDR2 FQNEAQ (reference sequence). This CDR3 is 11 amino acids long. Trimming took 10 bases from V and 3 from J, leaving 9 bases between them. CDR3 sequence: CATPGDTEAFF. Here the CDR3 DNA reads TGTGCCACCCCGGGGGACACTGAAGCTTTCTTT. The variable domain in full, with the rest retrieved from reference TRBV7-9 and TRBJ1-1, is DTGVSQNPRHKITKRGQNVTFRCDPISEHNRLYWYRQTLGQGPEFLTYFQNEAQLEKSRLLSDRFSAERPKGSFSTLEIQRTEQGDSAMYLCATPGDTEAFFGQGTRLTVV.

The V call is TRBV19, the J call TRBJ2-5, with D tentatively TRBD2 (5 bases). The CDR3 is made up of 11 amino acids. The ends were cut back, 6 bases at V and 5 bases at J, with 7 bases in the middle. Germline CDR1 is LNHDA and CDR2 is SQIVND (reference sequence). The CDR3 loop reads CASRGGETQYF. In DNA, the CDR3 is TGTGCCAGTAGGGGCGGGGAGACCCAGTACTTC.

The chain carries TRBV25-1 and TRBJ2-7, with 9 bases identical to TRBD1. Trimming at V came to 6 bases and at J to 3 bases, leaving 6 bases not matched to a gene. The CDR3 sequence is 14 residues long. CDR1 MGHDK and CDR2 SYGVNS come from the germline V gene. The CDR3 loop reads CASRMTGGFYEQYF. The CDR3 DNA sequence: TGTGCCAGCAGAATGACAGGGGGATTCTACGAGCAGTACTTC.

As for this clone: The sample holds other DNA sequences that translate to the same CDR3. The chain couples TRBV13 to TRBJ2-7, with 9 bases that match TRBD2. The CDR3 covers 14 residues. J was trimmed by 1 base and V by 5 bases; bases with no gene match: 3. Germline V gives CDR1 PRHDT, CDR2 FYEKMQ (reference sequence). CDR3 protein: CASSPTSGSYEQYF. The CDR3 region has the DNA TGTGCCAGCAGCCCAACTAGCGGGTCCTACGAGCAGTACTTC.

V gene TRBV7-9 combines with J gene TRBJ2-1; D is perhaps TRBD1 (5 bases). The CDR3 sequence is 15 residues long. The germline CDR1 and CDR2 sequences are SEHNR and FQNEAQ (reference sequence). The germline V and J ends were trimmed by 4 bases and 2 bases, with 12 bases remaining between them. The CDR3 sequence is CASSSQVPTYNEQFF. The CDR3 DNA is TGTGCCAGCAGCTCACAGGTCCCTACCTACAATGAGCAGTTCTTC.

This clone was seen just once. The chain employs TRBV18 and TRBJ1-3; D is unclear. CDR1 is KGHSH and CDR2 is LQKENI in the germline V gene. Trimming stripped 1 base from V and 4 bases from J, with 11 bases between. The CDR3 loop spans 15 amino acids. The CDR3 loop is CASSPLASQGNTIYF. CDR3 bases: TGTGCCAGCTCACCACTAGCTTCTCAAGGAAACACCATATATTTT.

This clone was found a few times. J is TRBJ2-5 and V is TRBV2, with a possible D match to TRBD1 (5 bases). The length of the CDR3 is 12 residues. The V end lost 2 bases, the J end lost 6 bases, and 7 bases lay between the germline ends. Germline-derived CDR1 and CDR2 are SNHLY and FYNNEI. For the CDR3, the DNA is TGTGCCAGCAGTGAAACAGGACAGACCCAGTACTTC. Translation: CASSETGQTQYF.

This sequence joins TRBV6-1 and TRBJ2-7; D not resolved. This CDR3 is built from 11 residues. V was clipped by 6 bases and J by 2 bases, with 5 bases between them. Germline V lookup: CDR1 MNHNS, CDR2 SASEGT. The CDR3 DNA reads TGTGCCAGCAGCCCAACCTACGAGCAGTACTTC. As protein: CASSPTYEQYF.

This chain uses TRBV6-5 with TRBJ1-1, with D tentatively TRBD1 (5 bases). This CDR3 is built from 12 residues. Looked up from germline, CDR1 is MNHEY and CDR2 is SVGAGI. The V end was cut by 1 base, the J end by 8 bases, with 8 bases between. CDR3 DNA: TGTGCCAGCAGTTACTGGAAGGGGGAAGCTTTCTTT. Translation: CASSYWKGEAFF.

The rearrangement joins TRBV6-5 to TRBJ1-4; no clear D. This CDR3 is 12 amino acids long. Deletions cut 5 bases from V and 5 bases from J, with 6 bases between. CDR1 and CDR2 from the germline V gene are MNHEY and SVGAGI. The CDR3 DNA sequence: TGTGCCAGCAGTCCACTAAATGAAAAACTGTTTTTT. Encoded protein: CASSPLNEKLFF.

This clone came up a few times. The chain employs TRBV9 and TRBJ2-3; TRBD2 agrees at 11 bases. Germline values: CDR1 SGDLS, CDR2 YYNGEE. The CDR3 sequence is 14 residues long. V dropped 5 bases and J dropped 5; count of bases not matched to a gene: 4. The CDR3 nucleotides are TGTGCCAGCAGTAGCGGGGGGGCGAAAGATACGCAGTATTTT. Protein product: CASSSGGAKDTQYF.

DNA for the CDR3: TGTGCCAGTAGTGTCCCGGGACTAGACAATGAGCAGTTCTTC. Translating it yields CASSVPGLDNEQFF. J is TRBJ2-1 and V is TRBV19; 8 nucleotides align to TRBD2. CDR3 length equals 14 residues. The germline V gene has CDR1 LNHDA and CDR2 SQIVND (reference sequence). V lost 5 bases, J lost 5 bases, and 5 bases stayed unmatched. Combining the CDR3 with reference TRBV19 and TRBJ2-1 gives the whole variable domain DGGITQSPKYLFRKEGQNVTLSCEQNLNHDAMYWYRQDPGQGLRLIYYSQIVNDFQKGDIAEGYSVSREKKESFPLTVTSAQKNPTAFYLCASSVPGLDNEQFFGPGTRLTVL.

This sequence joins TRBV14 and TRBJ2-7, with 7 positions matching TRBD1. V dropped 9 bases and J dropped 0; count of bases not matched to a gene: 14. Germline V gene lookup returns CDR1 SGHDN and CDR2 FVKESK. This CDR3 has 16 residues. This chain's CDR3 is CARIWGLRDSSYEQYF. CDR3 bases: TGTGCCAGGATATGGGGGCTCCGGGACAGCTCCTACGAGCAGTACTTC.

The rearrangement joins TRBV6-4 to TRBJ1-4; D is unclear. The V gene lost 0 bases and the J gene lost 10 bases, with 12 bases spanning the gap. Germline V gene lookup returns CDR1 MRHNA and CDR2 SNTAGT. This CDR3 region has 14 residues. The CDR3 DNA reads TGTGCCAGCAGTGACTCGAGAGAAACCGGAAAACTGTTTTTT. Translating it yields CASSDSRETGKLFF.

This sequence joins TRBV5-4 and TRBJ1-1, with 7 nucleotides matching TRBD1. CDR1 and CDR2 from the germline V gene are SGHNT and YYREEE (reference sequence). The CDR3 has 15 residues. The trim removed 1 base at V and 6 bases at J, leaving 9 bases unmatched. The CDR3 here is CASSLIGGGRPEAFF. The CDR3 DNA follows: TGTGCCAGCAGCTTGATAGGGGGCGGTCGCCCTGAAGCTTTCTTT.

The gene calls are TRBV7-8 and TRBJ2-1; 9 bases line up with TRBD2. V lost 1 base, J lost 3 bases, and 7 bases stayed unmatched. CDR3 size: 17 residues. Germline V gene lookup returns CDR1 SGHVS and CDR2 FQNEAQ. The CDR3 loop is CASSLGPSGKLYNEQFF. CDR3 sequence (DNA): TGTGCCAGCAGCTTAGGGCCTAGCGGGAAACTCTACAATGAGCAGTTCTTC.

CDR3 coding DNA: TGTGCCAGCCAACAGGGCTTGGGCGAGCAGTACTTC. Translation gives CASQQGLGEQYF. The chain is built from TRBV6-1 and TRBJ2-7, with TRBD1 as a possible D gene (6 bases). Trimming took off 8 bases at V and 6 bases at J, with 14 bases between the two ends. The CDR3 contains 12 residues. Germline CDR1 and CDR2: MNHNS and SASEGT.

The chain is built from TRBV30 and TRBJ1-2; 8 nucleotides line up with TRBD1. The CDR3 extends over 15 amino acids. V was pared by 0 bases and J by 2 bases, with 5 bases of the junction left unmatched. Germline lookup yields CDR1 GTSNPN and CDR2 SVGIG (reference sequence). CDR3 amino acids: CAWSVRRTGNYGYTF. Here the CDR3 DNA reads TGTGCCTGGAGTGTACGTCGGACAGGGAACTATGGCTACACCTTC.